This TCR beta chain was identified in a study of response to subunit inactivated influenza vaccine. Study-level results: It was suggested by the authors that few new T cells are recruited by each seasonal influenza vaccination.

With respect to this clonotype: Its specificity is unknown.

TCRdb re-analysed the RT-PCR reads in MiXCR, keeping a single row per CDR3 protein. Of hundreds of thousands of distinct CDR3 sequences in the sample, around a sixth were seen once. Trimming removed 2 bases at V and 4 bases at J, with 17 bases between. There are 15 residues in the CDR3. Germline-derived CDR1 and CDR2 are DFQATT and SNEGSKA (reference sequence). The specimen comprised PBMCs from blood, sampled roughly 5 days after vaccination. The chain uses TRBV20-1 and TRBJ1-1, with D perhaps matching TRBD1 (5 bases). This TCR came from a man between 50 and 59 years old who received an inactivated influenza vaccine. The CDR3 sequence is CSARRPQGGGTEAFF. Written as DNA, the CDR3 is TGCAGTGCTAGACGACCCCAGGGTGGAGGCACTGAAGCTTTCTTT.